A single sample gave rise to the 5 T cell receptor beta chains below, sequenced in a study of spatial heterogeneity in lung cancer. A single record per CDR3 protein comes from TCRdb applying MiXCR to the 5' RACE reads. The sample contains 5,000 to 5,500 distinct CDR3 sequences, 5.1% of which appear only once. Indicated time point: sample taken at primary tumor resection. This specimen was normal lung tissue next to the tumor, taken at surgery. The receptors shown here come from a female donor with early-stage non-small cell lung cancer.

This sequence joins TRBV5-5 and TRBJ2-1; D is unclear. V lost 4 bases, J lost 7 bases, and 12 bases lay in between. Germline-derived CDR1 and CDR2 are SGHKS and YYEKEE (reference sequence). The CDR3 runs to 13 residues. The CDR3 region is CASSRGDRNEQFF. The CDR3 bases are TGTGCCAGCAGCCGCGGAGACCGGAATGAGCAGTTCTTC.

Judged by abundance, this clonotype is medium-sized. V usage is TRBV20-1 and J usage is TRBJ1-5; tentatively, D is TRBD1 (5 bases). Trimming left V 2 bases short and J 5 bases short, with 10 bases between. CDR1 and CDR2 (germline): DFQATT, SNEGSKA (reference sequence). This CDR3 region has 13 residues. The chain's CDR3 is CSARSVGDQPQHF. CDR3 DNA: TGCAGTGCTAGAAGCGTAGGGGATCAGCCCCAGCATTTT.

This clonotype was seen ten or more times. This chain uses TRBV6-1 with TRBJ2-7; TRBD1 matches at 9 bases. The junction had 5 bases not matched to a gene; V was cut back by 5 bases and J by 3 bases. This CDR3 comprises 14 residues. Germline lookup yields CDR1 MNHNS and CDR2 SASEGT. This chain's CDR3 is CASSYDRGNYEQYF. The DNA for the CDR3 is TGTGCCAGCAGTTACGACAGGGGGAACTACGAGCAGTACTTC.

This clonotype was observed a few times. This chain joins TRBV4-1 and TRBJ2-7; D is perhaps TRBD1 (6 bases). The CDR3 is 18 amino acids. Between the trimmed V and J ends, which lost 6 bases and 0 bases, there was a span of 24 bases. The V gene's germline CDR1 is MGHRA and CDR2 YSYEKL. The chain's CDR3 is CASRLTHTGTESSYEQYF. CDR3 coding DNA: TGCGCCAGCAGACTTACTCATACAGGGACCGAAAGCTCCTACGAGCAGTACTTC.

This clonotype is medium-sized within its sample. The CDR3 DNA sequence: TGTGCCAGCAGTGAAAGAGCGGGGGCGGGCACTGAAGCTTTCTTT. It codes for CASSERAGAGTEAFF. The genes are TRBV6-1 and TRBJ1-1; perhaps TRBD1 as D (6 bases). The CDR3 runs to 15 residues. Trimming removed 2 bases at V and 4 bases at J, with 14 bases between. Per germline, CDR1 MNHNS and CDR2 SASEGT.